This TCR beta chain was found in a study of T cells after yellow fever vaccination. Regarding this clonotype: The antigen remains undetermined.

TCRdb reprocessed the 5' RACE reads via MiXCR and lists one record per CDR3 protein. The sample holds approximately 300,000 distinct CDR3 sequences, about 10% seen once. Study results and limitations: Reappearance after the booster was seen for most primary-vaccination clones, at 95% to 96% CD4 and about 90% CD8.

V lost 2 bases to trimming and J lost 10 bases; unmatched junction nucleotides: 10. Looked up from germline, CDR1 is WSHSY and CDR2 is SAAADI. The length of the CDR3 is 15 residues. The V gene is TRBV10-2, the J gene TRBJ2-1; 8 bases map to TRBD2. The clonotype originates from a man younger than 35 who received the YFV17D yellow fever vaccine. The material was CD4+ T cells sorted from PBMCs, obtained 45 days after the yellow fever booster vaccination. The DNA of the CDR3 is TGCGCCAGCAGTGAGCCCAGCGGGGGACGCCCCGAGCAGTTCTTC. It codes for CASSEPSGGRPEQFF.